Below are 26 T cell receptor beta chains sequenced from a single sample in a study of blood T cell repertoires in COVID-19. The protocol was immunoSEQ multiplex PCR, while the TCRdb copy is restricted to in-frame clones and leaves out a portion. The data show hundreds of thousands of clones, with roughly 85% seen just once and approximately 4.9% held by the top ten. Specimen: PBMCs or T cells enriched from blood (not recorded which). These receptors came from a woman aged 50 to 65 who had been exposed to COVID-19.

This chain's CDR3 is CAWSPGWSYSPLHF. The DNA of the CDR3 is TGTGCCTGGAGCCCCGGTTGGAGTTATTCACCCCTCCACTTT. This chain connects TRBV30 to TRBJ1-6, with unresolved D. Germline V gene sequence: CDR1 GTSNPN, CDR2 SVGIG (reference sequence). The length of the CDR3 is 14 residues. With 3 bases removed from V and 8 bases from J, the gap between germline ends came to 14 bases. Full variable domain (rest looked up from reference TRBV30 and TRBJ1-6): SQTIHQWPATLVQPVGSPLSLECTVEGTSNPNLYWYRQAAGRGLQLLFYSVGIGQISSEVPQNLSASRPQDRQFILSSKKLLLSDSGFYLCAWSPGWSYSPLHFGNGTRLTVT.

The V gene is TRBV6-5, the J gene TRBJ1-5; D gene unclear. Germline assignment: CDR1 MNHEY and CDR2 SVGAGI. This CDR3 has 11 amino acids. Trimming left V 8 bases short and J 9 bases short, with 11 bases between. The CDR3 sequence: CASAGNRPQHF. CDR3 sequence (DNA): TGTGCCAGCGCGGGGAACAGGCCCCAGCATTTT.

The V call is TRBV28, the J call TRBJ2-1; 11 bases are shared with TRBD2. Germline values: CDR1 MDHEN, CDR2 SYDVKM. The CDR3 extends over 19 amino acids. The ends lost 1 base at V and 0 bases at J; junction bases unmatched: 8. CDR3 sequence (DNA): TGTGCCAGCAGTTTATTCCCTAGCGGGGGGCAGAGCTCCTACAATGAGCAGTTCTTC. Encoded protein: CASSLFPSGGQSSYNEQFF.

The chain couples TRBV11-2 to TRBJ1-4; tentatively, D is TRBD1 (5 bases). From germline, CDR1 is SGHAT and CDR2 FQNNGV. The V end was cut by 3 bases, the J end by 6 bases, with 8 bases between. The length of the CDR3 is 13 residues. DNA of the CDR3: TGTGCCAGCAGCTTTGGGGCGGATGAAAAACTGTTTTTT. This codes for CASSFGADEKLFF. The variable domain in full, with the rest retrieved from reference TRBV11-2 and TRBJ1-4, is EAGVAQSPRYKIIEKRQSVAFWCNPISGHATLYWYQQILGQGPKLLIQFQNNGVVDDSQLPKDRFSAERLKGVDSTLKIQPAKLEDSAVYLCASSFGADEKLFFGSGTQLSVL.

V is TRBV25-1 and J is TRBJ1-2; unclear D gene. V gave up 4 bases and J gave up 5 bases, with 17 bases separating them. Germline CDR1 and CDR2: MGHDK and SYGVNS. The CDR3 is 15 residues long. The CDR3 loop is CASSGPGPTPYGYTF. CDR3 bases: TGTGCCAGCAGTGGTCCGGGTCCTACCCCGTATGGCTACACCTTC.

This sequence joins TRBV27 and TRBJ1-2; D gene unclear. V was cut by 4 bases and J by 0 bases, with 9 bases left in between. Germline V gene data show CDR1 as MNHEY and CDR2 as SMNVEV (reference sequence). This CDR3 has 14 residues. Here the CDR3 DNA reads TGTGCCAGCAGTTCCTCGGGATCTAACTATGGCTACACCTTC. Residues: CASSSSGSNYGYTF.

The V and J genes are TRBV27 and TRBJ1-2; perhaps TRBD1 as D (6 bases). Trimming took off 1 base at V and 7 bases at J, with 22 bases between the two ends. CDR3 length: 17 amino acids. The germline V gene has CDR1 MNHEY and CDR2 SMNVEV (reference sequence). DNA for the CDR3: TGTGCCAGCAGTTTATTCGCCTCCGTGGACAGACCCTCTGGCTACACCTTC. Its protein product is CASSLFASVDRPSGYTF.

A few counts support this clone. The chain joins TRBV5-1 to TRBJ1-1, with D hard to call. CDR1 SGHRS and CDR2 YFSETQ come from the germline V gene. Trimming cost V 4 bases and J 0 bases, with 10 bases left between them. The CDR3 spans 14 residues. The DNA for the CDR3 is TGCGCCAGCAGCCCCGCGGGAGTGAACACTGAAGCTTTCTTT. Protein product: CASSPAGVNTEAFF.

The genes are TRBV7-8 and TRBJ1-2, with D possibly being TRBD1 (6 bases). This CDR3 is 12 amino acids long. Trimming took 5 bases from V and 8 from J, leaving 12 bases between them. Looked up from germline, CDR1 is SGHVS and CDR2 is FQNEAQ. CDR3 nucleotides: TGTGCCAGCAGCCGAAACAGGGACGGCTACACCTTC. It encodes CASSRNRDGYTF.

The gene calls are TRBV3-1 (or the pseudogene TRBV3-2) and TRBJ2-7; TRBD2 aligns across 8 bases. The germline CDR1 and CDR2 sequences are LGHDT and YNNKEL (reference sequence). V lost 4 bases, J lost 4 bases, and 6 bases stayed unmatched. This CDR3 has 14 amino acids. The CDR3 is CASSLSRGGYEQYF. CDR3 nucleotide sequence: TGTGCCAGCAGCCTATCACGCGGGGGGTACGAGCAGTACTTC.

The rearrangement uses TRBV19 and TRBJ2-5; D may be TRBD2 (5 bases). This CDR3 is 16 amino acids long. V lost 6 bases and J 5 bases, leaving 22 bases between the germline ends. The germline gives CDR1 LNHDA, CDR2 SQIVND (reference sequence). In DNA, the CDR3 is TGTGCCAGTAGCGATCCCTCATCTAGCTTTGGGGAGACCCAGTACTTC. Its protein product is CASSDPSSSFGETQYF. Variable domain in full (rest from reference TRBV19 and TRBJ2-5): DGGITQSPKYLFRKEGQNVTLSCEQNLNHDAMYWYRQDPGQGLRLIYYSQIVNDFQKGDIAEGYSVSREKKESFPLTVTSAQKNPTAFYLCASSDPSSSFGETQYFGPGTRLLVL.

V gene TRBV28 combines with J gene TRBJ1-1, with a weak D call TRBD1 (6 bases). The CDR3 is 12 amino acids. Germline V gives CDR1 MDHEN, CDR2 SYDVKM. Trimming cost V 6 bases and J 7 bases, with 12 bases left between them. The CDR3 DNA follows: TGTGCCAGCAGCCTTGGACAGTTTGAAGCTTTCTTT. It yields the protein CASSLGQFEAFF.

As DNA, the CDR3 is TGTGCCAGCAGCCCCCACGGGGGGCCGTACACTGAAGCTTTCTTT. Amino acid sequence: CASSPHGGPYTEAFF. The chain recombines TRBV9 with TRBJ1-1; the D gene is possibly TRBD1 (6 bases). In germline, CDR1 is SGDLS, CDR2 YYNGEE. The CDR3 covers 15 residues. Trimming stripped 4 bases from V and 3 bases from J, with 16 bases between. Full variable domain (missing parts from reference TRBV9 and TRBJ1-1): DSGVTQTPKHLITATGQRVTLRCSPRSGDLSVYWYQQSLDQGLQFLIQYYNGEERAKGNILERFSAQQFPDLHSELNLSSLELGDSALYFCASSPHGGPYTEAFFGQGTRLTVV.

V usage is TRBV7-9 and J usage is TRBJ1-1, with a tentative D call TRBD1 (5 bases). There are 13 residues in the CDR3. Trimming shortened V by 0 bases and J by 7 bases, and 9 bases separated the two germline ends. Germline CDR1 reads SEHNR; CDR2 reads FQNEAQ (reference sequence). CDR3 in DNA: TGTGCCAGCAGCTTAGCGAACGGGGGTGAAGCTTTCTTT. Its translation is CASSLANGGEAFF.

V and J are TRBV2 and TRBJ2-7; D may be TRBD2 (6 bases). With 6 bases removed from V and 6 bases from J, the gap between germline ends came to 15 bases. CDR3 length equals 13 residues. Germline V CDR1 and CDR2: SNHLY, FYNNEI. CDR3 nucleotides: TGTGCCAGCAGGCGGATCGGAGGGGTCGAGCAGTACTTC. It is translated as CASRRIGGVEQYF.

The chain joins TRBV27 to TRBJ1-4; no firm D call. V lost 3 bases to trimming and J lost 7 bases, with 12 bases between them. Germline values: CDR1 MNHEY, CDR2 SMNVEV (reference sequence). The CDR3 is 14 amino acids. Here the CDR3 DNA reads TGTGCCAGCAGTTTCACCTGGGAGAGTGAAAAACTGTTTTTT. Protein: CASSFTWESEKLFF.

This clone was seen a handful of times. The genes are TRBV19 and TRBJ2-1, with 7 bases aligning to TRBD2. The J segment lost 8 bases and the V segment lost 5 bases, leaving 3 bases of the junction unmatched. The CDR3 is made up of 12 amino acids. Germline V CDR1 and CDR2: LNHDA, SQIVND (reference sequence). Here the CDR3 reads CASSRGDHEQFF. DNA of the CDR3: TGTGCCAGTAGTCGGGGGGATCATGAGCAGTTCTTC.

This clone was counted between two and nine times. The chain recombines TRBV19 with TRBJ1-4; perhaps TRBD1 as D (6 bases). Germline V gene lookup returns CDR1 LNHDA and CDR2 SQIVND (reference sequence). CDR3 length equals 13 residues. Trimming shortened V by 10 bases and J by 5 bases, and 14 bases separated the two germline ends. The CDR3 loop reads CAIRGGPNEKLFF. The CDR3, as DNA: TGTGCCATCCGGGGGGGCCCCAATGAAAAACTGTTTTTT.

This clone was seen more than once but under ten times. The CDR3 protein is CASSESFGLGHKEQFF. CDR3 bases: TGCGCCAGCAGTGAGTCGTTCGGCTTGGGGCATAAAGAGCAGTTCTTC. This chain joins TRBV10-1 and TRBJ2-1, with D possibly TRBD1 on 5 matching bases. CDR1 is WNHNN, CDR2 SYGVQD, per germline (reference sequence). The CDR3 runs to 16 residues. Between the trimmed V and J ends, which lost 0 bases and 10 bases, there was a span of 19 bases.

The chain employs TRBV12-5 and TRBJ1-2; D might be TRBD1 (5 bases). In germline, CDR1 is LGHNT, CDR2 FRNRAP. The germline V and J ends were trimmed by 1 base and 1 base, with 22 bases remaining between them. CDR3 length: 19 residues. The CDR3 bases are TGTGCTAGTGGTTTGGCCTTCGGGGACTGGCCCCAGAATAACTATGGCTACACCTTC. It codes for CASGLAFGDWPQNNYGYTF.

This clone was observed a single time. The V call is TRBV19, the J call TRBJ1-6; D is unclear. Germline-derived CDR1 and CDR2 are LNHDA and SQIVND (reference sequence). The CDR3 is made up of 13 amino acids. V was clipped by 10 bases and J by 7 bases, with 14 bases between them. The CDR3: CATTSRPNSPLHF. CDR3 coding DNA: TGTGCCACGACTTCTCGACCCAATTCACCCCTCCACTTT.

CDR3 in amino acids: CASTPAGAGNTIYF. The CDR3 coding sequence is TGTGCCAGCACCCCGGCAGGGGCTGGAAACACCATATATTTT. The chain couples TRBV6-5 to TRBJ1-3; weak D call: TRBD1 (6 bases). With 7 bases removed from V and 2 bases from J, the gap between germline ends came to 12 bases. The V gene's germline CDR1 is MNHEY and CDR2 SVGAGI. CDR3 size: 14 residues.

This clone was counted only a few times. The chain is built from TRBV18 and TRBJ2-2, with 10 bases identical to TRBD2. Germline V gene sequence: CDR1 KGHSH, CDR2 LQKENI. V gave up 2 bases and J gave up 7 bases; unmatched junction bases: 7. This CDR3 contains 16 residues. Written as DNA, the CDR3 is TGTGCCAGCTCACCAGCCAGCGGGGGGGCCGGCGGGGAGCTGTTTTTT. Residues: CASSPASGGAGGELFF.

This clone is a singleton in its sample. V usage is TRBV5-8 and J usage is TRBJ1-2; D is undetermined. Between the trimmed V and J ends, which lost 1 base and 7 bases, there was a span of 11 bases. CDR3 length: 13 amino acids. CDR1 SGHTS and CDR2 YDEGEE come from the germline V gene. The CDR3 coding sequence is TGTGCCAGCAGCTTGAGGCAGGCCGGTGGCTACACCTTC. It yields the protein CASSLRQAGGYTF.

The CDR3 loop reads CASSITASMNTEAFF. For the CDR3, the DNA is TGTGCCAGTAGTATAACAGCCAGCATGAACACTGAAGCTTTCTTT. V and J are TRBV19 and TRBJ1-1; D gene ambiguous. This CDR3 spans 15 amino acids. Germline V gene data show CDR1 as LNHDA and CDR2 as SQIVND (reference sequence). V shed 2 bases and J shed 0 bases, with 10 bases lying between them.

The genes are TRBV6-6 and TRBJ2-3; D unclear. The CDR3 sequence is 16 residues long. V dropped 5 bases and J dropped 4 bases, with 19 bases sitting between them. The germline V gene encodes CDR1 MNHNY and CDR2 SVGAGI (reference sequence). The CDR3 protein is CASSRGGLSPADTQYF. The CDR3 nucleotides read TGTGCCAGCAGTCGAGGCGGTTTGAGCCCGGCAGATACGCAGTATTTT.